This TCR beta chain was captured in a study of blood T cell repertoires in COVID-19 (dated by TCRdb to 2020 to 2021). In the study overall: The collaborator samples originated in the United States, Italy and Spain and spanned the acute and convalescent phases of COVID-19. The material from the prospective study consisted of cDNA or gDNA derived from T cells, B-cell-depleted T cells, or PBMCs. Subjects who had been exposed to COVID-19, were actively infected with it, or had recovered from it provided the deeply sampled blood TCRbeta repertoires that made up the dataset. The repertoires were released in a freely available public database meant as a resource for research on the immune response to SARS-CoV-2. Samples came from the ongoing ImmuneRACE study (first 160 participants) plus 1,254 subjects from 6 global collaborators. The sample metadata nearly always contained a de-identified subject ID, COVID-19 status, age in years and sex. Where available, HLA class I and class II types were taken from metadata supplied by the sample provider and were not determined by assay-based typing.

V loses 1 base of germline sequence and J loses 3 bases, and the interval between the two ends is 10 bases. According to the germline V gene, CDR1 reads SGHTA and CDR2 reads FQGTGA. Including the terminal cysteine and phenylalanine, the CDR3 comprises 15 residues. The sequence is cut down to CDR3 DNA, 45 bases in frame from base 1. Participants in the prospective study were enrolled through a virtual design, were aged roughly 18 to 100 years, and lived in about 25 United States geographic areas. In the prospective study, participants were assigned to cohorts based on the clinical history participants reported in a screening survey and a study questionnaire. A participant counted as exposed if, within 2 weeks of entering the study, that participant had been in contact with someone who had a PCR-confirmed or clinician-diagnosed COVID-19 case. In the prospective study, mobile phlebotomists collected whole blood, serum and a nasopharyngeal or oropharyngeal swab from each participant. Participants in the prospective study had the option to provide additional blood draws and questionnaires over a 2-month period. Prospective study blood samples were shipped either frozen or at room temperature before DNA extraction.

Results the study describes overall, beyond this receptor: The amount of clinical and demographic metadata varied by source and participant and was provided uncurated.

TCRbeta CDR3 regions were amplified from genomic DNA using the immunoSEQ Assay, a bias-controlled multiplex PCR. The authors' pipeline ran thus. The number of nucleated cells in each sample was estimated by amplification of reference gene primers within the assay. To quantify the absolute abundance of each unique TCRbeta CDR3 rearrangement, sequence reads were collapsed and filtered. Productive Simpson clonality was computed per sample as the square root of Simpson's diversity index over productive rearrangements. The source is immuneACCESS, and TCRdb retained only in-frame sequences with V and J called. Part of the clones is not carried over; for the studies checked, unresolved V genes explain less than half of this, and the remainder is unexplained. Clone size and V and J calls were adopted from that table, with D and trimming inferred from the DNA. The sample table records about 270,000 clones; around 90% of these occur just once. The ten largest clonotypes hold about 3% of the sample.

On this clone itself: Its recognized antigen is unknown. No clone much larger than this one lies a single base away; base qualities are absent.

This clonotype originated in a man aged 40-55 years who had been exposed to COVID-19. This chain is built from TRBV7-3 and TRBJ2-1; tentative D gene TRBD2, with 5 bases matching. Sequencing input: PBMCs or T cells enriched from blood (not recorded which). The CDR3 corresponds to CASSLREGSYNEQFF. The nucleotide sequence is TGTGCCAGCAGCTTAAGGGAAGGGAGCTACAATGAGCAGTTCTTC.